Presented here are 27 T cell receptor beta chains from one specimen sequenced in a study of T-cell memory formation after mild COVID-19. TCRdb called the 5' RACE reads again in MiXCR, with one record for every CDR3 protein. Seen here are some 150,000 distinct CDR3 sequences, 5.5% to 7% observed once, and the top ten hold about 2.1%. The sequenced sample was PBMCs or a T cell subset sorted from them (not recorded which). These receptors originate from an adult woman who had mild COVID-19 (a few samples of this study predate the infection). Cell type and time point are not known.

This clonotype showed up many times. The chain uses TRBV11-3 and TRBJ2-7; D not resolved. Germline CDR1 reads SGHNT; CDR2 reads YENEEA. The CDR3 loop spans 13 amino acids. Deletions cut 5 bases from V and 0 bases from J, with 8 bases between. The CDR3 DNA reads as TGTGCCAGCAGCATTGAACTCTCCTACGAGCAGTACTTC. As protein: CASSIELSYEQYF.

In its sample, this clonotype was seen many times. The chain combines TRBV5-6 with TRBJ2-3; tentatively, D is TRBD1 or TRBD2 (5 bases each). The V end was cut by 2 bases, the J end by 4 bases, with 8 bases between. The CDR3 loop spans 13 amino acids. Germline lookup yields CDR1 SGHDT and CDR2 YYEEEE. CDR3 amino acids: CASSFGGADTQYF. CDR3 DNA sequence: TGTGCCAGCAGCTTTGGGGGTGCAGATACGCAGTATTTT.

This clonotype showed up many times. This chain links TRBV2 with TRBJ2-3; possible D gene TRBD1, 5 bases. Per germline, CDR1 SNHLY and CDR2 FYNNEI. The CDR3 extends over 15 amino acids. V was pared by 3 bases and J by 0 bases, with 10 bases between. The CDR3 DNA reads as TGTGCCAGCAGTGATGTCCGACAGAGCACAGATACGCAGTATTTT. Translated, it gives CASSDVRQSTDTQYF. Full variable domain (remainder filled in from reference TRBV2 and TRBJ2-3): EPEVTQTPSHQVTQMGQEVILRCVPISNHLYFYWYRQILGQKVEFLVSFYNNEISEKSEIFDDQFSVERPDGSNFTLKIRSTKLEDSAMYFCASSDVRQSTDTQYFGPGTRLTVL.

In its sample, this clonotype was seen many times. The J gene is TRBJ2-7, the V gene TRBV12-3 or TRBV12-4, with D unclear. There are 14 residues in the CDR3. With 5 bases removed from V and 5 bases from J, the gap between germline ends came to 16 bases. The chain's CDR3 is CASSLGNPTNEQYF. CDR3 coding DNA: TGTGCCAGCAGTCTAGGAAATCCCACCAACGAGCAGTACTTC.

This clonotype was counted a few times. This chain links TRBV29-1 with TRBJ1-6; tentative D call: TRBD1 (5 bases). Trimming pared 6 bases from V and 7 bases from J, leaving 10 bases between. The CDR3 totals 12 residues. CDR1 SQVTM and CDR2 ANQGSEA come from the germline V gene. The DNA for the CDR3 is TGCAGCGTACGGGACTTAAATTCACCCCTCCACTTT. Amino acid sequence: CSVRDLNSPLHF.

The CDR3 protein is CASSLAPPSGSLNQPQHF. The CDR3, as DNA: TGTGCCAGCAGCTTAGCTCCCCCCTCCGGGTCTCTCAATCAGCCCCAGCATTTT. The chain couples TRBV7-9 to TRBJ1-5; unclear D gene. CDR1 and CDR2 from the germline V gene are SEHNR and FQNEAQ (reference sequence). CDR3 length: 18 residues. With 0 bases removed from V and 3 bases from J, the gap between germline ends came to 18 bases.

This clonotype appeared many times. The chain has TRBV24-1 and TRBJ2-5; possible D gene TRBD2, 6 bases. Germline V lookup: CDR1 KGHDR, CDR2 SFDVKD. With 3 bases removed from V and 1 base from J, the gap between germline ends came to 8 bases. The length of the CDR3 is 14 residues. The CDR3 DNA is TGTGCCACCAGTGATCTGGGGGGCCAAGAGACCCAGTACTTC. It specifies CATSDLGGQETQYF.

The chain employs TRBV7-2 and TRBJ2-3, with 16 bases identical to TRBD2. Germline lookup yields CDR1 SGHTA and CDR2 FQGNSA. This CDR3 comprises 17 residues. After removal of 5 bases from V and 5 bases from J, the junction contained 7 bases not matched to a gene. CDR3 sequence (DNA): TGTGCCAGCAGCCTAGGGACTAGCGGGAGGGCCAAAGATACGCAGTATTTT. Its protein is CASSLGTSGRAKDTQYF.

The rearrangement links TRBV7-3 to TRBJ2-5; 12 bases align to TRBD1. The CDR3 is 16 amino acids. The V segment lost 5 bases and the J segment 3 bases; nucleotides outside the gene matches: 7. Germline V gene lookup returns CDR1 SGHTA and CDR2 FQGTGA. In DNA, the CDR3 is TGTGCCAGCAGCCCGGGGGACAGGGGGCGCAAAGAGACCCAGTACTTC. Translation gives CASSPGDRGRKETQYF.

This clonotype was seen at least ten times. V gene TRBV5-1 combines with J gene TRBJ2-7, with TRBD1 identical over 8 bases. The J segment lost 6 bases and the V segment lost 0 bases, leaving 5 bases of the junction unmatched. CDR1 and CDR2 from the germline V gene are SGHRS and YFSETQ. This CDR3 spans 14 amino acids. DNA of the CDR3: TGCGCCAGCAGCTTGGAAGGACAGGGTACCGAGCAGTACTTC. This encodes CASSLEGQGTEQYF.

This clonotype was detected a few times. V usage is TRBV3-1 and J usage is TRBJ1-3, with D tentatively TRBD1 (5 bases). The V and J ends lost 4 bases and 0 bases respectively, with 10 bases between them. The CDR3 is 15 residues long. CDR1 and CDR2 from the germline V gene are LGHDT and YNNKEL (reference sequence). CDR3 protein: CASSPGSISGNTIYF. The CDR3 DNA sequence: TGTGCCAGCAGCCCAGGGTCGATCTCTGGAAACACCATATATTTT.

This clonotype was picked up a small number of times. The chain couples TRBV28 to TRBJ2-7; the D gene could be TRBD1 or TRBD2 (5 bases each). The CDR3 is made up of 13 amino acids. Per the germline V gene, CDR1 is MDHEN and CDR2 is SYDVKM. V was shortened by 8 bases and J by 2 bases, with 13 bases between the two germline ends. The CDR3 nucleotides are TGTGCCAGCGGGACCGAGGCGGCCTACGAGCAGTACTTC. Its protein is CASGTEAAYEQYF.

V and J are TRBV2 and TRBJ1-2; D possibly corresponds to TRBD1 (6 bases). This CDR3 is built from 14 residues. Germline V CDR1 and CDR2: SNHLY, FYNNEI. The V end was cut by 4 bases, the J end by 4 bases, with 13 bases between. The CDR3 is CASSVDSGFYGYTF. CDR3 nucleotides: TGTGCCAGCAGTGTGGACAGTGGGTTCTATGGCTACACCTTC.

This clonotype has a handful of counts. The V and J genes are TRBV5-1 and TRBJ2-3, with D maybe TRBD1 (5 bases). The CDR3 length is 15 residues. Germline values: CDR1 SGHRS, CDR2 YFSETQ. V gave up 4 bases and J gave up 4 bases, with 16 bases separating them. Here the CDR3 DNA reads TGCGCCAGCAGCCCGACAAGGGGCGTCCCAGATACGCAGTATTTT. Translated: CASSPTRGVPDTQYF.

This clonotype was recorded a few times. The genes are TRBV20-1 and TRBJ2-3, with D maybe TRBD1 (5 bases). V gave up 3 bases and J gave up 0 bases, with 13 bases separating them. Per germline, CDR1 DFQATT and CDR2 SNEGSKA (reference sequence). The CDR3 runs to 15 residues. The CDR3 spells CSASARQSSTDTQYF. The CDR3 bases are TGCAGTGCTAGCGCTAGACAGAGCAGCACAGATACGCAGTATTTT.

This clonotype was seen more than once but under ten times. This chain links TRBV24-1 with TRBJ1-2; tentative D call: TRBD1 (5 bases). Germline CDR1 KGHDR, CDR2 SFDVKD. The CDR3 is 12 residues long. V shed 3 bases and J shed 7 bases, with 8 bases lying between them. In nucleotides, the CDR3 is TGTGCCACCAGTGATCAGGGTGGTGGCTACACCTTC. The encoded protein is CATSDQGGGYTF.

This clonotype was seen a few times. This rearrangement joins TRBV29-1 to TRBJ2-1; 7 positions agree with TRBD2. The ends lost 3 bases at V and 9 bases at J; junction bases unmatched: 11. This CDR3 comprises 14 residues. Looked up from germline, CDR1 is SQVTM and CDR2 is ANQGSEA. Here the CDR3 DNA reads TGCAGCGTTGATAGCCAGCGGGATATAAGTGAGCAGTTCTTC. It translates to CSVDSQRDISEQFF.

In its sample, this clonotype was seen many times. The chain joins TRBV7-8 to TRBJ1-2, with TRBD1 matching over 9 bases. V shed 4 bases and J 6 bases; nucleotides not matched to a gene: 6. CDR3 size: 14 residues. From germline, CDR1 is SGHVS and CDR2 FQNEAQ. This chain's CDR3 is CASSSDRTGDGYTF. CDR3 DNA sequence: TGTGCCAGCAGCTCTGACAGGACAGGGGATGGCTACACCTTC.

This clonotype was detected ten times or more. The chain links TRBV5-1 to TRBJ2-3, with no clear D. In germline, CDR1 is SGHRS, CDR2 YFSETQ. V lost 0 bases and J lost 2, with 7 bases in between. The CDR3 sequence is 14 residues long. This CDR3 is CASSLEQTTDTQYF. CDR3 nucleotide sequence: TGCGCCAGCAGCTTGGAACAGACCACAGATACGCAGTATTTT.

The genes are TRBV5-1 and TRBJ1-1, with D hard to call. The CDR3 contains 15 residues. Germline CDR1 is SGHRS and CDR2 is YFSETQ. Trimming removed 1 base from V and 2 bases from J, with 12 bases in between. Here the CDR3 DNA reads TGCGCCAGCAGCTTGAGTAGTCAGGCCAACACTGAAGCTTTCTTT. Protein sequence: CASSLSSQANTEAFF.

In its sample, this clonotype was seen a few times. The chain links TRBV5-1 to TRBJ2-3; TRBD2 might be the D (5 bases). Trimming left V 2 bases short and J 0 bases short, with 13 bases between. The CDR3 consists of 16 residues. CDR1 and CDR2 from the germline V gene are SGHRS and YFSETQ. The CDR3 loop reads CASSLARGTSTDTQYF. The DNA for the CDR3 is TGCGCCAGCAGCTTAGCACGGGGAACTAGCACAGATACGCAGTATTTT.

The sample holds many counts of this clonotype. The genes are TRBV5-1 and TRBJ2-5; TRBD1 agrees at 7 bases. In germline, CDR1 is SGHRS, CDR2 YFSETQ. V was pared by 5 bases and J by 3 bases, with 13 bases of the junction left unmatched. The CDR3 consists of 16 residues. The CDR3 DNA sequence: TGCGCCAGCAGACATACGCTTTCCGGGACAGAAGAGACCCAGTACTTC. This sequence encodes CASRHTLSGTEETQYF.

The table lists this clonotype with many counts. The genes are TRBV4-1 and TRBJ2-1, with 15 bases aligning to TRBD2. CDR3 length equals 17 residues. The junction had 8 bases not matched to a gene; V was cut back by 4 bases and J by 7 bases. Germline CDR1 MGHRA, CDR2 YSYEKL. The CDR3 sequence is CASSPRTSGGALNEQFF. For the CDR3, the DNA is TGCGCCAGCAGCCCCAGGACTAGCGGGGGGGCCCTTAATGAGCAGTTCTTC.

The sample holds many counts of this clonotype. The chain employs TRBV15 and TRBJ1-6, with D maybe TRBD1 (5 bases). Trimming stripped 5 bases from V and 5 bases from J, with 13 bases between. This CDR3 is 15 amino acids long. Looked up from germline, CDR1 is LNHNV and CDR2 is YYDKDF (reference sequence). CDR3 in amino acids: CATSVRQKNNSPLHF. The CDR3 DNA reads as TGTGCCACCAGCGTCCGACAGAAAAATAATTCACCCCTCCACTTT.

The CDR3 loop reads CASSQDRTAFYGYTF. For the CDR3, the DNA is TGTGCCAGCAGCCAAGATCGGACAGCGTTCTATGGCTACACCTTC. The chain recombines TRBV4-2 with TRBJ1-2, with a possible D match to TRBD1 (6 bases). The ends were cut back, 0 bases at V and 4 bases at J, with 12 bases in the middle. Germline-derived CDR1 and CDR2 are LGHNA and YNFKEQ. The CDR3 runs to 15 residues.

This clonotype was counted only a few times. V and J are TRBV6-6 and TRBJ2-7, with TRBD1 matching 10 bases. The CDR3 consists of 13 residues. The V gene end was trimmed by 7 bases and the J gene end by 7 bases; junction bases not matched to a gene: 7. Germline CDR1 MNHNY, CDR2 SVGAGI (reference sequence). Here the CDR3 reads CASIEGQGWEQYF. The CDR3 nucleotides are TGTGCCAGCATAGAGGGACAGGGGTGGGAGCAGTACTTC.

The chain is built from TRBV29-1 and TRBJ1-1; D remains ambiguous. The CDR3 length is 14 residues. Trimming left V 7 bases short and J 4 bases short, with 19 bases between. The V gene's germline CDR1 is SQVTM and CDR2 ANQGSEA. In nucleotides, the CDR3 is TGCAGCGCCCCTGACTGGGGAGGCGGCACTGAAGCTTTCTTT. Its protein is CSAPDWGGGTEAFF.